The clone carrying this TCR beta chain is categorized as medium-sized. Its antigen remains unknown. These data are taken from a study of radiation and T cells in renal cell carcinoma. General observations from the study: In blood, top tumor clones expanded by 2 weeks, shrinking by 4.

As to time point: blood 4 weeks post-SBRT, at nephrectomy. Treatment of the sample: 15 Gy SBRT to primary tumor, nephrectomy 4 weeks later. Nephrectomy followed 15 Gy stereotactic body radiation by 4 weeks. The repertoire was sequenced with immunoSEQ multiplex PCR; TCRdb's copy has only in-frame clones and lacks some. Of over 60,000 clones in the sample, roughly 80% were seen once. Here the sequenced sample was blood, taken from a patient whose treatment included radiotherapy and nephrectomy. The TCR was taken from a woman aged 55-70 years with renal cell carcinoma.

Here the CDR3 reads CASSPATSGGAYEQYF. In nucleotides, the CDR3 is TGCGCCAGCAGCCCCGCGACTAGCGGGGGGGCTTACGAGCAGTACTTC. V and J are TRBV4-1 and TRBJ2-7; 14 bases align to TRBD2. The length of the CDR3 is 16 residues. Germline lookup yields CDR1 MGHRA and CDR2 YSYEKL. The trim removed 4 bases at V and 4 bases at J, leaving 6 bases unmatched.